Each of the 6 T cell receptor beta chains below was sequenced from the same sample in a study of T cell repertoires in cytomegalovirus infection. In TCRdb, the reads were re-called with MiXCR into one record per CDR3 protein. Of 200,000 or so distinct CDR3 sequences listed, around 40% are singletons. These receptors have no known antigen. The material was CD8+ T cells from cultured PBMCs, obtained from culture after CMV antigen stimulation. These receptors were taken from a human donor in good health (CMV status not recorded). Some clones in this sample may be carry-over from other donors' samples.

This clonotype turned up a few times. This chain connects TRBV28 to TRBJ2-2; maybe TRBD2 (6 bases). The V and J ends lost 3 bases and 6 bases respectively, with 23 bases between them. CDR3 size: 18 residues. Germline CDR1 MDHEN, CDR2 SYDVKM. Written as DNA, the CDR3 is TGTGCCAGCAGTTTTGTGGTCCGGAGGGAAGGTAACCCCGGGGAGCTGTTTTTT. Its translation is CASSFVVRREGNPGELFF.

This clonotype was recorded at least ten times. The chain uses TRBV5-4 and TRBJ1-2, with D unclear. CDR3 size: 14 residues. V was clipped by 3 bases and J by 5 bases, with 14 bases between them. The V gene's germline CDR1 is SGHNT and CDR2 YYREEE (reference sequence). The CDR3: CASSSPDRPYGYTF. The CDR3 bases are TGTGCCAGCAGCTCACCGGACCGGCCATATGGCTACACCTTC.

V usage is TRBV12-3 or TRBV12-4 and J usage is TRBJ1-1, with 9 bases aligning to TRBD1. The CDR3 covers 14 residues. With 5 bases clipped from V and 4 bases from J, the junction kept 5 bases outside the gene matches. The CDR3 coding sequence is TGTGCCAGCAGTCCGGGACAGGGATTCACTGAAGCTTTCTTT. The encoded protein is CASSPGQGFTEAFF.

V and J are TRBV27 and TRBJ2-1; D gene unclear. The V end lost 0 bases, the J end lost 4 bases, and 10 bases lay between the germline ends. Germline-derived CDR1 and CDR2 are MNHEY and SMNVEV (reference sequence). CDR3 length equals 15 residues. The CDR3 reads CASSLSPNPYNEQFF. DNA of the CDR3: TGTGCCAGCAGTTTATCGCCAAATCCTTACAATGAGCAGTTCTTC.

The chain links TRBV4-1 to TRBJ2-7; 10 bases are shared with TRBD2. Germline CDR1 and CDR2: MGHRA and YSYEKL. This CDR3 has 15 residues. V shed 1 base, J shed 4 bases, and the junction held 4 bases outside the gene matches. Written as DNA, the CDR3 is TGCGCCAGCAGCCAAGGGGCTAGCGGGAGTTACGAGCAGTACTTC. Amino acids: CASSQGASGSYEQYF.

About this clonotype: At one end, the junction sequence differs from germline, possibly due to a read error. The chain uses TRBV12-3 or TRBV12-4 and TRBJ2-1; TRBD2 matches at 8 bases. This CDR3 has 13 residues. The CDR3 DNA reads TGTGCCGCCCAGGCGGGGGGCGGGAATGGGCAGTTCTTC. Its translation is CAAQAGGGNGQFF.